This TCR beta chain was recovered during a study of OX40 agonist ivuxolimab in advanced cancers. TCRdb's table, derived via immunoSEQ multiplex PCR, lists solely in-frame clones and lacks some. Of about 32,000 clones in the sample, 84% were seen once. V lost 0 bases to trimming and J lost 2 bases, with 8 bases between them. The CDR3 spans 14 residues. Germline loops: CDR1 LGHNA, CDR2 YNFKEQ. This chain joins TRBV4-2 and TRBJ2-7; D remains ambiguous. The clonotype was recovered from an adult with an advanced solid tumor such as melanoma, head and neck, liver or kidney cancer. Here the sequenced sample was CD4+ or CD8+ T cells sorted from blood, taken in a trial of the OX40 agonist ivuxolimab. Here the CDR3 DNA reads TGTGCCAGCAGCCAAGATTTTTCTGCCTACGAGCAGTACTTC. This translates into CASSQDFSAYEQYF.